The clone carrying this T cell receptor beta chain was picked up a small number of times. The antigen is unknown. This sample was included in a study of shared clonotypes between healthy human individuals. Broader study findings: Among donors, clonotype sharing was expected to be affected by sequencing depth.

All donors were healthy HIV-negative adults lacking recent acute infections or vaccinations. Genomic DNA, for the unsorted samples, came from tens of millions of PBMCs. An even split of each subset's genomic DNA across several immunoSEQ plates was performed. The table came from immunoSEQ multiplex PCR; TCRdb's copy has only in-frame clones and leaves some out. The sample yields around 480,000 clones, over 60% seen once. The CDR3 runs to 12 residues. Germline CDR1 is MDHEN and CDR2 is SYDVKM. Trimming removed 3 bases at V and 8 bases at J, with 8 bases between. Sequencing input: PBMCs. The TCR comes from a woman aged 40 to 50 in good health. Some clones in this sample may be carry-over from other donors' samples. The J gene is TRBJ1-5, the V gene TRBV28; D is ambiguous. The CDR3 DNA reads as TGTGCCAGCAGTTTTTTCGGGAAGCCCCAGCATTTT. Amino acids: CASSFFGKPQHF.